One sample yielded the 25 T cell receptor beta chains listed below, sequenced in a study of blood T cell repertoires in COVID-19. Measured with immunoSEQ multiplex PCR; TCRdb has only the in-frame clones, and not every one. The sample contains some 280,000 clones, roughly 90% of which appear only once. The sequenced material came from peripheral blood. These receptors were taken from a woman in her 40s who had recovered from COVID-19.

This rearrangement joins TRBV18 to TRBJ2-7; D uncertain. Trimming removed 4 bases at V and 0 bases at J, with 13 bases between. CDR3 length: 15 residues. The germline gives CDR1 KGHSH, CDR2 LQKENI. This CDR3 reads CASSQFPLSSYEQYF. CDR3 nucleotide sequence: TGTGCCAGCTCACAGTTTCCCCTCAGCTCCTACGAGCAGTACTTC.

The rearrangement links TRBV11-3 to TRBJ2-7, with 9 nucleotides matching TRBD2. V gave up 0 bases and J gave up 3 bases; unmatched junction bases: 12. CDR3 size: 18 residues. Germline V lookup: CDR1 SGHNT, CDR2 YENEEA. The CDR3 reads CASSLDTPGLAGNYEQYF. The CDR3 coding sequence is TGTGCCAGCAGCTTAGATACCCCCGGCCTAGCGGGAAACTACGAGCAGTACTTC. Filled out from reference TRBV11-3 and TRBJ2-7, the complete variable domain reads EAGVVQSPRYKIIEKKQPVAFWCNPISGHNTLYWYLQNLGQGPELLIRYENEEAVDDSQLPKDRFSAERLKGVDSTLKIQPAELGDSAVYLCASSLDTPGLAGNYEQYFGPGTRLTVT.

The rearrangement links TRBV6-5 to TRBJ2-5, with 11 bases fitting TRBD2. This CDR3 has 15 amino acids. CDR1 and CDR2 (germline): MNHEY, SVGAGI. J was trimmed by 8 bases and V by 8 bases; bases with no gene match: 13. CDR3 amino acids: CASRAPGLAVGTQYF. The CDR3 DNA is TGTGCCAGCCGCGCGCCGGGACTAGCGGTCGGTACCCAGTACTTC.

The chain employs TRBV6-5 and TRBJ1-5, with D possibly matching TRBD1 (5 bases). CDR3 length equals 15 residues. The germline V and J ends were trimmed by 6 bases and 2 bases, with 14 bases remaining between them. The V gene's germline CDR1 is MNHEY and CDR2 SVGAGI. The CDR3 protein is CASRKGREGNQPQHF. CDR3 DNA: TGTGCCAGCAGAAAGGGCAGGGAGGGCAATCAGCCCCAGCATTTT.

This chain uses TRBV19 with TRBJ1-1, with D tentatively TRBD1 (6 bases). The CDR3 is 15 amino acids. The germline V and J ends were trimmed by 5 bases and 1 base, with 14 bases remaining between them. Germline values: CDR1 LNHDA, CDR2 SQIVND (reference sequence). In nucleotides, the CDR3 is TGTGCCAGTAGTCTGGACTGGACAGCGAACACTGAAGCTTTCTTT. Encoded protein: CASSLDWTANTEAFF.

The chain uses TRBV30 and TRBJ2-3, with 10 bases lining up with TRBD1. V gave up 3 bases and J gave up 1 base; unmatched junction bases: 10. This CDR3 region has 17 residues. CDR1 GTSNPN and CDR2 SVGIG come from the germline V gene (reference sequence). The CDR3 DNA follows: TGTGCCTGGAGGAAGTGGATGGGGACAGGGGGCACAGATACGCAGTATTTT. It codes for CAWRKWMGTGGTDTQYF.

The rearrangement links TRBV28 to TRBJ2-2; D may be TRBD1 (5 bases). The CDR3 runs to 17 residues. Germline CDR1 and CDR2: MDHEN and SYDVKM. Trimming shortened V by 6 bases and J by 0 bases, and 17 bases separated the two germline ends. The chain's CDR3 is CASSFPGRAANTGELFF. The CDR3 DNA follows: TGTGCCAGCAGCTTCCCCGGCAGGGCAGCGAACACCGGGGAGCTGTTTTTT.

The CDR3 region has the DNA TGTGCCAGCAGCGCGGCGAGGGGGGGGAGCACAGATACGCAGTATTTT. Translation gives CASSAARGGSTDTQYF. V and J are TRBV2 and TRBJ2-3; a possible D gene is TRBD2 (7 bases). Trimming removed 6 bases at V and 0 bases at J, with 16 bases between. The germline V gene has CDR1 SNHLY and CDR2 FYNNEI. This CDR3 comprises 16 residues.

CDR3 nucleotides: TGTGCCACCAGTGCCCGGACTAGCGGGAGGGCCGATGAGCAGTTCTTC. This translates into CATSARTSGRADEQFF. The chain has TRBV24-1 and TRBJ2-1; 15 nucleotides match TRBD2. This CDR3 has 16 residues. The junction had 6 bases not matched to a gene; V was cut back by 5 bases and J by 8 bases. The germline CDR1 and CDR2 sequences are KGHDR and SFDVKD.

The V and J genes are TRBV10-2 and TRBJ2-2; TRBD1 might be the D (5 bases). The CDR3 runs to 13 residues. Trimming cost V 2 bases and J 11 bases, with 12 bases left between them. CDR1 is WSHSY, CDR2 SAAADI, per germline. In nucleotides, the CDR3 is TGCGCCAGCAGTGAGCTTGGCAGGGCAGAGCTGTTTTTT. Protein sequence: CASSELGRAELFF.

The chain couples TRBV9 to TRBJ2-7; maybe TRBD2 (5 bases). The CDR3 is 13 amino acids. The V gene's germline CDR1 is SGDLS and CDR2 YYNGEE. Here the CDR3 reads CVPPRGSSYEQYF. DNA for the CDR3: TGTGTCCCCCCCCGAGGGAGCAGCTACGAGCAGTACTTC.

The sample holds one count of this clone. The V and J genes are TRBV29-1 and TRBJ2-1, with D perhaps TRBD1 (7 bases). Germline CDR1 is SQVTM and CDR2 is ANQGSEA. V dropped 6 bases and J dropped 7 bases, with 19 bases sitting between them. There are 14 residues in the CDR3. This CDR3 is CSVNRGGGINEQFF. The CDR3 DNA reads TGCAGCGTCAACAGGGGTGGCGGGATTAATGAGCAGTTCTTC.

J is TRBJ2-1 and V is TRBV7-3; 11 bases agree with TRBD2. The germline V gene has CDR1 SGHTA and CDR2 FQGTGA. The V and J ends lost 4 bases and 5 bases, in that order; junction bases with no gene match: 4. The CDR3 spans 15 residues. The CDR3 nucleotides are TGTGCCAGCAGCTCTAGCGGGAGGAATCACAATGAGCAGTTCTTC. This gives the protein CASSSSGRNHNEQFF.

The gene calls are TRBV11-1 and TRBJ2-7, with 9 bases lining up with TRBD1. The CDR3 loop spans 16 amino acids. Germline V lookup: CDR1 SGHAT, CDR2 FQDESV (reference sequence). V was pared by 4 bases and J by 4 bases, with 11 bases of the junction left unmatched. The CDR3, as DNA: TGTGCCAGCAGCTCACAACGGACCGGGACAGGGTACGAGCAGTACTTC. This translates into CASSSQRTGTGYEQYF. Using reference TRBV11-1 and TRBJ2-7 for the parts outside the CDR3, the full variable domain is EAEVAQSPRYKITEKSQAVAFWCDPISGHATLYWYRQILGQGPELLVQFQDESVVDDSQLPKDRFSAERLKGVDSTLKIQPAELGDSAMYLCASSSQRTGTGYEQYFGPGTRLTVT.

On this clone itself: Other nucleotide sequences from this sample produce the same CDR3. V usage is TRBV6-5 and J usage is TRBJ2-7; 9 bases map to TRBD2. Germline V gene sequence: CDR1 MNHEY, CDR2 SVGAGI. V was clipped by 3 bases and J by 0 bases; unmatched bases: 3. This CDR3 contains 15 residues. DNA of the CDR3: TGTGCCAGCAGTTATAGTAGCGGGAGCTCCTACGAGCAGTACTTC. It yields the protein CASSYSSGSSYEQYF.

The gene calls are TRBV7-6 and TRBJ2-1; TRBD2 aligns across 11 bases. Germline V gene lookup returns CDR1 SGHVS and CDR2 FNYEAQ. The CDR3 is 15 amino acids. The V and J ends lost 1 base and 7 bases, in that order; junction bases with no gene match: 3. CDR3 sequence reads: CASSLVLAGVNEQFF. The CDR3 nucleotides are TGTGCCAGCAGCTTAGTACTAGCGGGAGTAAATGAGCAGTTCTTC. Together with reference TRBV7-6 and TRBJ2-1, the CDR3 gives the full variable domain: GAGVSQSPRYKVTKRGQDVALRCDPISGHVSLYWYRQALGQGPEFLTYFNYEAQQDKSGLPNDRFSAERPEGSISTLTIQRTEQRDSAMYRCASSLVLAGVNEQFFGPGTRLTVL.

CDR3 nucleotides: TGTGCCAGCAGCTCCCACCACGCGGCTGAGCAGTTCTTC. Residues: CASSSHHAAEQFF. The chain has TRBV11-3 and TRBJ2-1; D ambiguous. V was cut by 4 bases and J by 9 bases, with 13 bases left in between. Germline V lookup: CDR1 SGHNT, CDR2 YENEEA. This CDR3 has 13 amino acids. The full variable domain, in which reference TRBV11-3 and TRBJ2-1 provide the parts outside the CDR3, is EAGVVQSPRYKIIEKKQPVAFWCNPISGHNTLYWYLQNLGQGPELLIRYENEEAVDDSQLPKDRFSAERLKGVDSTLKIQPAELGDSAVYLCASSSHHAAEQFFGPGTRLTVL.

This clone appeared a few times. The V call is TRBV7-9, the J call TRBJ1-1, with no clear D. CDR1 SEHNR and CDR2 FQNEAQ come from the germline V gene (reference sequence). The CDR3 extends over 12 amino acids. Trimming left V 1 base short and J 7 bases short, with 7 bases between. The CDR3 DNA is TGTGCCAGCAGCTTAGGCGGCAGTGAAGCTTTCTTT. The encoded protein is CASSLGGSEAFF.

The rearrangement links TRBV27 to TRBJ1-4; tentative D call: TRBD1 (6 bases). Germline CDR1 reads MNHEY; CDR2 reads SMNVEV (reference sequence). There are 18 residues in the CDR3. V lost 1 base, J lost 10 bases, and 25 bases lay in between. The CDR3 bases are TGTGCCAGCAGTTTATATGGAGCGACAGCGGGGACATACGGAAAACTGTTTTTT. This encodes CASSLYGATAGTYGKLFF.

This chain joins TRBV25-1 and TRBJ2-3; 11 bases fit TRBD2. The V gene end was trimmed by 3 bases and the J gene end by 2 bases; junction bases not matched to a gene: 4. This CDR3 spans 16 amino acids. Germline V gene lookup returns CDR1 MGHDK and CDR2 SYGVNS. CDR3 DNA: TGTGCCAGCAGTGACGGGACTAGCGGCTACACAGATACGCAGTATTTT. Amino acids: CASSDGTSGYTDTQYF.

The chain is built from TRBV27 and TRBJ2-5; 10 bases match TRBD1. V dropped 5 bases and J dropped 4; count of bases not matched to a gene: 7. This CDR3 has 15 amino acids. Germline V gives CDR1 MNHEY, CDR2 SMNVEV (reference sequence). CDR3 residues: CASSLRDRGGETQYF. In nucleotides, the CDR3 is TGTGCCAGCAGTCTCCGGGACAGGGGAGGAGAGACCCAGTACTTC.

The rearrangement links TRBV24-1 to TRBJ1-1, with TRBD1 identical over 9 bases. In germline, CDR1 is KGHDR, CDR2 SFDVKD. With V trimmed by 10 bases and J by 1 base, 3 bases remained unmatched. The CDR3 is 13 residues long. This CDR3 reads CATTQGANTEAFF. CDR3 in DNA: TGTGCCACGACACAGGGGGCGAACACTGAAGCTTTCTTT.

A word on this clone: This CDR3 is also generated by other DNA sequences in the sample. For the CDR3, the DNA is TGTGCCAGCAGCGTAGCCGCGGGCCAAGAGACCCAGTACTTC. This encodes CASSVAAGQETQYF. The rearrangement uses TRBV9 and TRBJ2-5; a possible D gene is TRBD2 (5 bases). The CDR3 has 14 amino acids. Trimming removed 0 bases at V and 1 base at J, with 7 bases between. CDR1 is SGDLS, CDR2 YYNGEE, per germline.

This clone occurred once. The CDR3 DNA sequence: TGTGCCAGCAACAGGGTTGGGTTCTATGGCTACACCTTC. Amino acid sequence: CASNRVGFYGYTF. The chain combines TRBV5-6 with TRBJ1-2; a possible D gene is TRBD1 (6 bases). Trimming removed 6 bases from V and 4 bases from J, with 13 bases in between. Germline V gene sequence: CDR1 SGHDT, CDR2 YYEEEE. The CDR3 contains 13 residues.

V usage is TRBV4-1 and J usage is TRBJ2-1; TRBD2 is a possible D gene (5 bases). The V and J ends lost 1 base and 6 bases respectively, with 16 bases between them. The CDR3 is 16 residues long. CDR1 and CDR2 from the germline V gene are MGHRA and YSYEKL. CDR3 bases: TGCGCCAGCAGCCAAGGGGCGGGTGGGAAGGGCAATGAGCAGTTCTTC. It encodes CASSQGAGGKGNEQFF.